Shown below are 29 T cell receptor beta chains from a single sample sequenced in a study of shared clonotypes between healthy human individuals. The data were produced by immunoSEQ multiplex PCR, yet TCRdb's version contains in-frame clones alone and is incomplete. This table holds about 680,000 clones, roughly nine tenths found once. Naive-designated CD8 cells lacked CD45RO, were positively enriched for CCR7, and omitted terminally differentiated effector memory CD45RA+ cells. Sequencing input: naive CD8+ T cells sorted from blood. These receptors came from a young man in good health.

This chain connects TRBV27 to TRBJ1-1; weak D call: TRBD1 (5 bases). This CDR3 region has 14 residues. Looked up from germline, CDR1 is MNHEY and CDR2 is SMNVEV (reference sequence). V lost 6 bases, J lost 1 base, and 12 bases lay in between. This chain's CDR3 is CASSPTQGNTEAFF. As DNA, the CDR3 is TGTGCCAGCAGCCCCACCCAGGGGAACACTGAAGCTTTCTTT.

This chain uses TRBV11-2 with TRBJ2-1; no firm D call. This CDR3 spans 12 amino acids. CDR1 SGHAT and CDR2 FQNNGV come from the germline V gene. Trimming pared 1 base from V and 10 bases from J, leaving 8 bases between. CDR3 protein: CASSLGLWEQFF. The CDR3 DNA sequence: TGTGCCAGCAGCTTAGGGTTGTGGGAGCAGTTCTTC.

The chain couples TRBV7-8 to TRBJ2-7, with D perhaps TRBD2 (6 bases). The V end was cut by 2 bases, the J end by 2 bases, with 13 bases between. The CDR3 runs 15 residues. Looked up from germline, CDR1 is SGHVS and CDR2 is FQNEAQ. The DNA for the CDR3 is TGTGCCAGCAGCTTATCCCGGGACTTGACCTACGAGCAGTACTTC. As protein: CASSLSRDLTYEQYF.

V usage is TRBV29-1 and J usage is TRBJ2-7; 9 bases fit TRBD1. Unmatched junction bases numbered 4, after V lost 7 bases and J lost 3 bases. Germline values: CDR1 SQVTM, CDR2 ANQGSEA. The CDR3 loop spans 12 amino acids. The chain's CDR3 is CSAQTGGYEQYF. The CDR3 DNA reads as TGCAGCGCCCAGACAGGGGGCTACGAGCAGTACTTC.

This chain connects TRBV7-9 to TRBJ2-5, with TRBD2 as a possible D gene (7 bases). The J call may be incorrect, as the DNA end agrees better with TRBJ2-7. Germline values: CDR1 SEHNR, CDR2 FQNEAQ (reference sequence). CDR3 size: 15 residues. CDR3 bases: TGTGCCAGCTCCCTCATGGGGGGGGCTCTGGACGAGCAGTACTTC. As protein: CASSLMGGALDEQYF.

This chain connects TRBV7-9 to TRBJ2-3; the match to TRBD2 covers 9 bases. The CDR3 extends over 16 amino acids. CDR1 is SEHNR and CDR2 is FQNEAQ in the germline V gene (reference sequence). V shed 6 bases, J shed 2 bases, and the junction held 9 bases outside the gene matches. The CDR3 region has the DNA TGTGCCAGCAGACAAAGGACTAGCGCGCTCACAGATACGCAGTATTTT. It specifies CASRQRTSALTDTQYF.

Details on this clone: This same CDR3 is encoded by further DNA sequences in the sample. V usage is TRBV5-4 and J usage is TRBJ2-7; possibly TRBD1 or TRBD2 for D (5 bases each). The V gene's germline CDR1 is SGHNT and CDR2 YYREEE (reference sequence). The CDR3 contains 13 residues. With 2 bases removed from V and 2 bases from J, the gap between germline ends came to 8 bases. CDR3 coding DNA: TGTGCCAGCAGCTTTGGGACCACCTACGAGCAGTACTTC. This encodes CASSFGTTYEQYF.

The chain uses TRBV7-9 and TRBJ1-1; unclear D gene. The CDR3 is 13 amino acids. V was trimmed by 5 bases and J by 8 bases, leaving 15 bases between them. Per the germline V gene, CDR1 is SEHNR and CDR2 is FQNEAQ (reference sequence). CDR3 loop: CASSPPGGWEAFF. The CDR3 DNA sequence: TGTGCCAGCAGCCCCCCGGGTGGATGGGAAGCTTTCTTT.

The chain employs TRBV19 and TRBJ2-7; D is tentatively TRBD1 or TRBD2 (8 bases each). The CDR3 extends over 18 amino acids. Trimming shortened V by 1 base and J by 6 bases, and 25 bases separated the two germline ends. Per germline, CDR1 LNHDA and CDR2 SQIVND (reference sequence). CDR3: CASSIVYYRGTREREQYF. Written as DNA, the CDR3 is TGTGCCAGTAGTATAGTCTACTACAGGGGGACTAGGGAACGCGAGCAGTACTTC.

In this sample, this clone turned up once. The chain joins TRBV6-1 to TRBJ1-2, with 7 bases identical to TRBD1. Germline values: CDR1 MNHNS, CDR2 SASEGT. V lost 8 bases, J lost 6 bases, and 12 bases stayed unmatched. The CDR3 is 14 amino acids. Written as DNA, the CDR3 is TGTGCCAGCGAGGGGGCTTACCTTATGGATGGCTACACCTTC. This encodes CASEGAYLMDGYTF.

This clone was seen more than once but under ten times. The J gene is TRBJ2-1, the V gene TRBV25-1, with 8 bases identical to TRBD2. CDR3 size: 17 residues. CDR1 is MGHDK and CDR2 is SYGVNS in the germline V gene. The junction had 9 bases not matched to a gene; V was cut back by 5 bases and J by 0 bases. The CDR3 DNA sequence: TGTGCCAGCAGTCCCGGGGGGGGGCCCAGCTCCTACAATGAGCAGTTCTTC. Translation gives CASSPGGGPSSYNEQFF.

The chain is built from TRBV14 and TRBJ2-7, with 8 bases matching TRBD1. The junction had 9 bases not matched to a gene; V was cut back by 8 bases and J by 3 bases. CDR3 size: 14 residues. Germline assignment: CDR1 SGHDN and CDR2 FVKESK. CDR3 protein: CASSAGTGFYEQYF. The CDR3 coding sequence is TGTGCCAGCTCCGCCGGGACAGGCTTCTACGAGCAGTACTTC.

On this clone itself: At one end the junction does not follow the germline gene, possibly because of a read error. The chain employs TRBV29-1 and TRBJ2-1, with TRBD2 matching over 12 bases. The CDR3 totals 15 residues. Germline V gene lookup returns CDR1 SQVTM and CDR2 ANQGSEA. The CDR3 loop reads CSVEGTSGPDNEQFF. The CDR3 region has the DNA TGCAGCGTCGAAGGGACTAGCGGGCCCGACAATGAGCAGTTCTTC.

The rearrangement joins TRBV15 to TRBJ1-5; D not certain. Per germline, CDR1 LNHNV and CDR2 YYDKDF (reference sequence). Trimming shortened V by 0 bases and J by 3 bases, and 9 bases separated the two germline ends. The CDR3 is 15 amino acids. This CDR3 is CATSRDRADNQPQHF. The CDR3 DNA sequence: TGTGCCACCAGCAGAGATAGGGCAGACAATCAGCCCCAGCATTTT.

J is TRBJ2-3 and V is TRBV28; 7 bases agree with TRBD1. J gave up 2 bases and V 5 bases, and 4 bases lay outside the gene matches. In germline, CDR1 is MDHEN, CDR2 SYDVKM. The CDR3 spans 14 residues. CDR3 residues: CASSQTGLTDTQYF. The CDR3 nucleotides read TGTGCCAGCAGTCAGACAGGGCTCACAGATACGCAGTATTTT.

V and J are TRBV29-1 and TRBJ2-7; 7 bases line up with TRBD1. With 7 bases clipped from V and 2 bases from J, the junction kept 8 bases outside the gene matches. CDR1 is SQVTM, CDR2 ANQGSEA, per germline. CDR3 size: 13 residues. In nucleotides, the CDR3 is TGCAGCGGGTGGGACAGCGCGACCTACGAGCAGTACTTC. Amino acid sequence: CSGWDSATYEQYF.

J is TRBJ2-2 and V is TRBV5-6; D is unclear. Trimming pared 3 bases from V and 1 base from J, leaving 13 bases between. CDR3 length equals 16 residues. Germline V gives CDR1 SGHDT, CDR2 YYEEEE. The CDR3 DNA reads TGTGCCAGCAGCTCAGGCTGGGTTTGGAACACCGGGGAGCTGTTTTTT. Encoded protein: CASSSGWVWNTGELFF.

The table lists this clone with a count of one. The chain is built from TRBV6-1 and TRBJ2-7; weak D call: TRBD1 (5 bases). V was clipped by 6 bases and J by 3 bases, with 12 bases between them. Germline V gene data show CDR1 as MNHNS and CDR2 as SASEGT. This CDR3 has 13 residues. The CDR3 nucleotides are TGTGCCAGCAGGATTTCTACAGGCTACGAGCAGTACTTC. This gives the protein CASRISTGYEQYF.

This chain joins TRBV18 and TRBJ2-3; D might be TRBD2 (6 bases). In germline, CDR1 is KGHSH, CDR2 LQKENI. The CDR3 is 16 amino acids. V was clipped by 0 bases and J by 0 bases, with 10 bases between them. The CDR3 here is CASSPPDYSSTDTQYF. The DNA for the CDR3 is TGTGCCAGCTCACCACCGGACTATTCTAGCACAGATACGCAGTATTTT.

Remarks on this clone: Different DNA sequences within this sample yield the same CDR3. The genes are TRBV5-5 and TRBJ2-7; D is possibly TRBD1 (5 bases). V was pared by 2 bases and J by 3 bases, with 9 bases between. The CDR3 is made up of 13 amino acids. Germline V gives CDR1 SGHKS, CDR2 YYEKEE (reference sequence). Here the CDR3 reads CASSFWQGYEQYF. DNA for the CDR3: TGTGCCAGCAGCTTTTGGCAGGGCTACGAGCAGTACTTC.

This chain uses TRBV9 with TRBJ2-6; D gene ambiguous. From germline, CDR1 is SGDLS and CDR2 YYNGEE. The germline V and J ends were trimmed by 4 bases and 0 bases, with 20 bases remaining between them. The CDR3 totals 19 residues. The CDR3 is CASSTTARTEDSGANVLTF. The CDR3 DNA follows: TGTGCCAGCAGCACCACCGCCCGGACGGAAGACTCTGGGGCCAACGTCCTGACTTTC.

This chain links TRBV6-1 with TRBJ2-3; D is uncertain. Germline-derived CDR1 and CDR2 are MNHNS and SASEGT. CDR3 length equals 14 residues. V shed 2 bases and J shed 2 bases, with 8 bases lying between them. This chain's CDR3 is CASSEPRYTDTQYF. The CDR3 DNA sequence: TGTGCCAGCAGTGAACCACGCTACACAGATACGCAGTATTTT.

The V and J genes are TRBV6-1 and TRBJ2-1; D is ambiguous. CDR1 and CDR2 (germline): MNHNS, SASEGT. The germline V and J ends were trimmed by 2 bases and 7 bases, with 3 bases remaining between them. This CDR3 is built from 11 residues. CDR3 sequence: CASSELNEQFF. CDR3 bases: TGTGCCAGCAGTGAATTGAATGAGCAGTTCTTC.

CDR3 amino acids: CASSLEGIYNEQFF. In nucleotides, the CDR3 is TGTGCCAGCAGCTTAGAGGGTATCTACAATGAGCAGTTCTTC. This chain uses TRBV7-9 with TRBJ2-1; D call uncertain. This CDR3 is 14 amino acids long. The V and J ends lost 1 base and 3 bases respectively, with 7 bases between them. In germline, CDR1 is SEHNR, CDR2 FQNEAQ (reference sequence).

The genes are TRBV19 and TRBJ2-2; D is unresolved. There are 20 residues in the CDR3. Germline V gene data show CDR1 as LNHDA and CDR2 as SQIVND (reference sequence). Trimming pared 2 bases from V and 2 bases from J, leaving 24 bases between. The CDR3 here is CASSILLSHRAGFNTGELFF. For the CDR3, the DNA is TGTGCCAGTAGTATATTGCTGTCTCATAGGGCAGGCTTCAACACCGGGGAGCTGTTTTTT.

The rearrangement uses TRBV25-1 and TRBJ2-7, with D uncertain. Germline CDR1 reads MGHDK; CDR2 reads SYGVNS. Trimming stripped 4 bases from V and 2 bases from J, with 9 bases between. The CDR3 has 13 residues. CDR3 loop: CASSAPPAYEQYF. CDR3 DNA sequence: TGTGCCAGCAGTGCCCCCCCGGCCTACGAGCAGTACTTC.

The chain combines TRBV7-9 with TRBJ1-1; D is perhaps TRBD1 (6 bases). V gave up 5 bases and J gave up 0 bases, with 13 bases separating them. The length of the CDR3 is 15 residues. CDR1 and CDR2 (germline): SEHNR, FQNEAQ (reference sequence). Here the CDR3 reads CASSHTDRMNTEAFF. CDR3 nucleotide sequence: TGTGCCAGCAGCCACACCGACAGGATGAACACTGAAGCTTTCTTT. Full variable domain (missing parts from reference TRBV7-9 and TRBJ1-1): DTGVSQNPRHKITKRGQNVTFRCDPISEHNRLYWYRQTLGQGPEFLTYFQNEAQLEKSRLLSDRFSAERPKGSFSTLEIQRTEQGDSAMYLCASSHTDRMNTEAFFGQGTRLTVV.

This clone has only one observation. J is TRBJ1-1 and V is TRBV29-1, with D possibly being TRBD1 (5 bases). Germline V lookup: CDR1 SQVTM, CDR2 ANQGSEA. The V gene lost 4 bases and the J gene lost 4 bases, with 19 bases spanning the gap. CDR3 length: 15 residues. The CDR3, as DNA: TGCAGCGTTGCGGGGGAGGGAGGGTTGGTCACTGAAGCTTTCTTT. This translates into CSVAGEGGLVTEAFF.

This rearrangement joins TRBV7-9 to TRBJ2-1; 8 nucleotides match TRBD2. This CDR3 region has 19 residues. CDR1 is SEHNR, CDR2 FQNEAQ, per germline (reference sequence). The V gene end was trimmed by 4 bases and the J gene end by 9 bases; junction bases not matched to a gene: 23. The CDR3 is CASSSPRAGSGSGSVEQFF. In nucleotides, the CDR3 is TGTGCCAGCAGCTCCCCCCGGGCAGGGTCGGGAAGCGGGAGTGTTGAGCAGTTCTTC.